This T cell receptor (beta chain) was observed in a study of Graves' ophthalmopathy and Graves' hyperthyroidism. Study results and caveats: In blood, most expanded thyroid clonotypes above 0.001 frequency were also detected.

This clonotype was found a few times. What it binds is not known. RNA transcripts provided the template for amplifying TCR beta CDR3 regions. Investigators did first-round RT-PCR with HTBI primers, then second-round multiplex PCR. TCRdb called the multiplex PCR reads again in MiXCR, with one record for every CDR3 protein. The sample carries roughly 230,000 distinct CDR3 sequences, 20% to 25% recorded once. Germline-derived CDR1 and CDR2 are SGHRS and YFSETQ. This CDR3 region has 14 residues. Trimming pared 3 bases from V and 4 bases from J, leaving 10 bases between. The origin of this receptor is a woman aged 50 to 65 with Graves' ophthalmopathy. The rearrangement joins TRBV5-1 to TRBJ2-2, with a possible D match to TRBD2 (6 bases). The sample consisted of peripheral blood. The CDR3 reads CASSWGDFTGELFF. CDR3 nucleotides: TGCGCCAGCAGCTGGGGGGACTTCACCGGGGAGCTGTTTTTT.